Below are 26 T cell receptor beta chains sequenced from a single sample in a study of blood T cell repertoires in COVID-19. Method: immunoSEQ multiplex PCR; TCRdb's copy keeps in-frame clones and lacks some. Of around 620,000 clones in the sample, more than 80% are singletons; the top ten hold under 0.3%. The material sequenced was peripheral blood. Receptors were obtained from a woman under 30 with acute or convalescent COVID-19.

CDR3 in amino acids: CAAQDRASGNTIYF. CDR3 nucleotide sequence: TGTGCCGCCCAGGACAGGGCTTCTGGAAACACCATATATTTT. This chain joins TRBV10-3 and TRBJ1-3; TRBD1 matches at 8 bases. With 11 bases clipped from V and 1 base from J, the junction kept 7 bases outside the gene matches. The CDR3 loop spans 14 amino acids. Germline V gene data show CDR1 as ENHRY and CDR2 as SYGVKD.

The V gene is TRBV18, the J gene TRBJ1-1; D not certain. The CDR3 has 15 amino acids. V lost 2 bases and J 0 bases, leaving 10 bases between the germline ends. Per germline, CDR1 KGHSH and CDR2 LQKENI. The CDR3 loop reads CASSPGGVMNTEAFF. The DNA of the CDR3 is TGTGCCAGCTCACCAGGCGGCGTAATGAACACTGAAGCTTTCTTT.

V and J are TRBV6-2 or TRBV6-3 and TRBJ2-4; 8 bases fit TRBD1. The germline CDR1 and CDR2 sequences are MNHEY and SVGEGT. With V trimmed by 4 bases and J by 9 bases, 11 bases remained unmatched. The CDR3 has 15 amino acids. The CDR3 spells CASSSIPDRVAIQYF. CDR3 DNA sequence: TGTGCCAGCAGTTCCATCCCGGACAGGGTGGCCATTCAGTACTTC.

J is TRBJ2-3 and V is TRBV28, with 9 bases lining up with TRBD2. The CDR3 loop spans 15 amino acids. Germline assignment: CDR1 MDHEN and CDR2 SYDVKM. Trimming at V came to 1 base and at J to 7 bases, leaving 6 bases not matched to a gene. This chain's CDR3 is CASSLFRGGAHTQYF. CDR3 DNA sequence: TGTGCCAGCAGTTTATTCCGCGGGGGGGCTCATACGCAGTATTTT.

The chain links TRBV2 to TRBJ2-1; 10 bases fit TRBD2. CDR1 and CDR2 from the germline V gene are SNHLY and FYNNEI. The CDR3 extends over 16 amino acids. Unmatched junction bases numbered 6, after V lost 0 bases and J lost 7 bases. The CDR3 loop reads CASSEALIAGGNEQFF. Written as DNA, the CDR3 is TGTGCCAGCAGTGAAGCGCTTATAGCGGGGGGTAATGAGCAGTTCTTC.

CDR3 DNA: TGTGCCAGCAGCTTACCGGCAGGGGGCCACCTAAGCTCCTACAATGAGCAGTTCTTC. Protein sequence: CASSLPAGGHLSSYNEQFF. The chain couples TRBV7-8 to TRBJ2-1; the match to TRBD1 covers 8 bases. The CDR3 is made up of 19 amino acids. The germline gives CDR1 SGHVS, CDR2 FQNEAQ. V was clipped by 2 bases and J by 0 bases; unmatched bases: 12. Full variable domain (remainder filled in from reference TRBV7-8 and TRBJ2-1): GAGVSQSPRYKVAKRGQDVALRCDPISGHVSLFWYQQALGQGPEFLTYFQNEAQLDKSGLPSDRFFAERPEGSVSTLKIQRTQQEDSAVYLCASSLPAGGHLSSYNEQFFGPGTRLTVL.

The chain joins TRBV4-1 to TRBJ1-2, with 8 nucleotides matching TRBD1. J gave up 0 bases and V 3 bases, and 3 bases lay outside the gene matches. CDR1 and CDR2 from the germline V gene are MGHRA and YSYEKL. This CDR3 comprises 15 residues. CDR3 sequence (DNA): TGCGCCAGCAGCCAGTTGGGACAGGCTAACTATGGCTACACCTTC. The encoded protein is CASSQLGQANYGYTF.

Only a few counts were recorded for this clone. The chain links TRBV11-3 to TRBJ2-2, with 9 nucleotides matching TRBD1. The CDR3 extends over 14 amino acids. Germline loops: CDR1 SGHNT, CDR2 YENEEA. J lost 6 bases, V lost 3 bases, and 2 bases had no gene match. CDR3 DNA: TGTGCCAGCAGCTTGGGACAGGGTGCCGGGGAGCTGTTTTTT. Translating gives CASSLGQGAGELFF.

The V call is TRBV19, the J call TRBJ1-1; D possibly corresponds to TRBD1 (5 bases). Germline-derived CDR1 and CDR2 are LNHDA and SQIVND (reference sequence). The CDR3 has 14 amino acids. V lost 6 bases and J 0 bases, leaving 11 bases between the germline ends. In DNA, the CDR3 is TGTGCCAGTAGCCTAGACAGCTTGAACACTGAAGCTTTCTTT. Protein sequence: CASSLDSLNTEAFF.

The chain recombines TRBV9 with TRBJ1-2; the D gene is possibly TRBD1 (6 bases). V was clipped by 3 bases and J by 1 base, with 10 bases between them. The germline gives CDR1 SGDLS, CDR2 YYNGEE. This CDR3 spans 14 amino acids. The CDR3 coding sequence is TGTGCCAGCAGCGGATACAGGGATAACTATGGCTACACCTTC. This sequence encodes CASSGYRDNYGYTF.

The chain links TRBV30 to TRBJ2-1; 9 bases align to TRBD2. With 0 bases clipped from V and 10 bases from J, the junction kept 13 bases outside the gene matches. The CDR3 runs 16 residues. The germline CDR1 and CDR2 sequences are GTSNPN and SVGIG (reference sequence). In DNA, the CDR3 is TGTGCCTGGAGTGTTTCCCCCACAGCGGGGGGCAGGGAGCAGTTCTTC. It codes for CAWSVSPTAGGREQFF.

The chain recombines TRBV10-1 with TRBJ1-5; no clear D gene. The V gene's germline CDR1 is WNHNN and CDR2 SYGVQD (reference sequence). The length of the CDR3 is 19 residues. With 0 bases removed from V and 2 bases from J, the gap between germline ends came to 20 bases. CDR3 DNA: TGCGCCAGCAGTGAGTCGGGCAGACGATATTCAACGGGCAATCAGCCCCAGCATTTT. It codes for CASSESGRRYSTGNQPQHF.

This clone has only one observation. The chain employs TRBV7-9 and TRBJ1-5; maybe TRBD1 (5 bases). The V gene lost 5 bases and the J gene lost 3 bases, with 14 bases spanning the gap. Germline V gene lookup returns CDR1 SEHNR and CDR2 FQNEAQ (reference sequence). This CDR3 spans 15 amino acids. CDR3 bases: TGTGCCAGCAGCCCCGGGGAGGGGAACAATCAGCCCCAGCATTTT. Translated: CASSPGEGNNQPQHF.

On this clone: Additional DNA sequences in this sample encode the identical CDR3. This chain joins TRBV18 and TRBJ2-7; D not certain. The CDR3 is made up of 12 amino acids. From germline, CDR1 is KGHSH and CDR2 LQKENI. V gave up 6 bases and J gave up 0 bases, with 6 bases separating them. The CDR3 DNA is TGTGCCAGCTCCCCGAGCTCCTACGAGCAGTACTTC. Its translation: CASSPSSYEQYF.

This clone has just one count. The genes are TRBV30 and TRBJ1-5; TRBD1 is a possible D gene (5 bases). The germline V gene encodes CDR1 GTSNPN and CDR2 SVGIG (reference sequence). The V end was cut by 4 bases, the J end by 4 bases, with 14 bases between. CDR3 length: 14 amino acids. CDR3 DNA sequence: TGTGCCTGGATGGGAAGGGGAAGAAATCAGCCCCAGCATTTT. Amino acids: CAWMGRGRNQPQHF.

This chain links TRBV25-1 with TRBJ1-2; weak D call: TRBD1 (6 bases). CDR1 is MGHDK, CDR2 SYGVNS, per germline. CDR3 length: 14 amino acids. Trimming removed 6 bases at V and 7 bases at J, with 18 bases between. The DNA of the CDR3 is TGTGCCAGCAGGGCCCTCACAGGGAGCCGTGGCTACACCTTC. Translation: CASRALTGSRGYTF.

V is TRBV4-1 and J is TRBJ1-1; 7 bases match TRBD1. The CDR3 totals 16 residues. With 4 bases clipped from V and 3 bases from J, the junction kept 11 bases outside the gene matches. CDR1 is MGHRA and CDR2 is YSYEKL in the germline V gene. The CDR3 protein is CASSRYVQGTDTEAFF. CDR3 DNA sequence: TGCGCCAGCAGCCGCTACGTACAGGGGACAGACACTGAAGCTTTCTTT.

The chain carries TRBV11-2 and TRBJ1-5; D might be TRBD1 (6 bases). The CDR3 extends over 14 amino acids. Germline CDR1 and CDR2: SGHAT and FQNNGV. Between the trimmed V and J ends, which lost 4 bases and 1 base, there was a span of 8 bases. CDR3 in amino acids: CASSSGTSNQPQHF. CDR3 nucleotides: TGTGCCAGCAGCTCCGGGACAAGCAATCAGCCCCAGCATTTT.

The chain uses TRBV5-6 and TRBJ1-2; D gene unclear. V was cut by 3 bases and J by 7 bases, with 16 bases left in between. The CDR3 contains 14 residues. Germline V lookup: CDR1 SGHDT, CDR2 YYEEEE. The CDR3 nucleotides read TGTGCCAGCAGCTCCGATGGGCGGGTGGGTGGCTACACCTTC. Protein sequence: CASSSDGRVGGYTF. Looking up the rest from reference TRBV5-6 and TRBJ1-2 gives the full variable domain: DAGVTQSPTHLIKTRGQQVTLRCSPKSGHDTVSWYQQALGQGPQFIFQYYEEEERQRGNFPDRFSGHQFPNYSSELNVNALLLGDSALYLCASSSDGRVGGYTFGSGTRLTVV.

The CDR3, as DNA: TGCAGTGCTAGTTCTAGCGGGAACATTCAGTACTTC. Translating gives CSASSSGNIQYF. This sequence joins TRBV20-1 and TRBJ2-4; 8 bases align to TRBD2. Germline loops: CDR1 DFQATT, CDR2 SNEGSKA (reference sequence). V gave up 3 bases and J gave up 7 bases; unmatched junction bases: 2. CDR3 length: 12 residues.

The chain joins TRBV18 to TRBJ2-7, with TRBD1 identical over 7 bases. CDR1 KGHSH and CDR2 LQKENI come from the germline V gene. The junction had 7 bases not matched to a gene; V was cut back by 8 bases and J by 6 bases. CDR3 length equals 12 residues. CDR3 region: CASTQAGGEQYF. The CDR3 coding sequence is TGTGCCAGCACTCAGGCAGGGGGCGAGCAGTACTTC.

The chain employs TRBV10-1 and TRBJ2-7; perhaps TRBD1 as D (5 bases). There are 14 residues in the CDR3. Germline V gene sequence: CDR1 WNHNN, CDR2 SYGVQD (reference sequence). Trimming stripped 0 bases from V and 7 bases from J, with 13 bases between. CDR3 nucleotides: TGCGCCAGCAGTGAGTCCGGGCAGGGCCTGGAGCAGTACTTC. Translated: CASSESGQGLEQYF.

This sequence joins TRBV2 and TRBJ2-3, with D possibly TRBD2 on 5 matching bases. The V gene's germline CDR1 is SNHLY and CDR2 FYNNEI. Trimming stripped 0 bases from V and 1 base from J, with 11 bases between. The CDR3 contains 16 residues. The CDR3, as DNA: TGTGCCAGCAGTGAAGCAGGCGGGCGGCGCACAGATACGCAGTATTTT. The encoded protein is CASSEAGGRRTDTQYF. Full variable domain (remainder filled in from reference TRBV2 and TRBJ2-3): EPEVTQTPSHQVTQMGQEVILRCVPISNHLYFYWYRQILGQKVEFLVSFYNNEISEKSEIFDDQFSVERPDGSNFTLKIRSTKLEDSAMYFCASSEAGGRRTDTQYFGPGTRLTVL.

CDR3 in amino acids: CASSGTGRLPGELFF. Written as DNA, the CDR3 is TGTGCCAGCAGTGGGACAGGGAGGCTCCCCGGGGAGCTGTTTTTT. This rearrangement joins TRBV25-1 to TRBJ2-2, with TRBD1 matching 8 bases. CDR3 length: 15 residues. Germline V gene sequence: CDR1 MGHDK, CDR2 SYGVNS. After removal of 4 bases from V and 6 bases from J, the junction contained 7 bases not matched to a gene. Full variable domain (outside the CDR3, taken from reference TRBV25-1 and TRBJ2-2): EADIYQTPRYLVIGTGKKITLECSQTMGHDKMYWYQQDPGMELHLIHYSYGVNSTEKGDLSSESTVSRIRTEHFPLTLESARPSHTSQYLCASSGTGRLPGELFFGEGSRLTVL.

This chain joins TRBV13 and TRBJ1-2, with 7 bases lining up with TRBD1. The CDR3 is 13 residues long. V was pared by 10 bases and J by 2 bases, with 7 bases of the junction left unmatched. In germline, CDR1 is PRHDT, CDR2 FYEKMQ (reference sequence). In nucleotides, the CDR3 is TGTGCCATCGCCGGGACAGCGAACTATGGCTACACCTTC. Protein product: CAIAGTANYGYTF.

The chain combines TRBV19 with TRBJ1-2; D is possibly TRBD1 (5 bases). V lost 5 bases and J lost 8, with 15 bases in between. Germline loops: CDR1 LNHDA, CDR2 SQIVND (reference sequence). The CDR3 runs 13 residues. The CDR3 reads CASSVRERKGYTF. The DNA of the CDR3 is TGTGCCAGTAGTGTCAGGGAAAGAAAGGGCTACACCTTC.